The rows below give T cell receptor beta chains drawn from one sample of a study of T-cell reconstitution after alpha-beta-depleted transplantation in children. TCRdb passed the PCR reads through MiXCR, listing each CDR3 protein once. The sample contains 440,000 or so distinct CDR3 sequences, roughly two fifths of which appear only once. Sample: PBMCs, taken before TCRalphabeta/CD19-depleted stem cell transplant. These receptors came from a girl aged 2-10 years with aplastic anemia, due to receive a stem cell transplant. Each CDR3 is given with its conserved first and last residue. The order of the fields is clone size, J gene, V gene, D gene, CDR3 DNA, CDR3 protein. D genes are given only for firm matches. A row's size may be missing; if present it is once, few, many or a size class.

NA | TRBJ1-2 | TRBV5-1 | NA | TGCGCCAGCAGCGGGGGTCTGGACGGAGCTAACTATGGCTACACCTTC | CASSGGLDGANYGYTF
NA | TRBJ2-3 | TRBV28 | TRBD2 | TGTGCCAGCAGTTTAGCGGGAGGGATGAATACGCAGTATTTT | CASSLAGGMNTQYF
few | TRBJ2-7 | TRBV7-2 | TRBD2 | TGTGCCAGCAGCCCGCAACGCGGGAGGGCCTACGAGCAGTACTTC | CASSPQRGRAYEQYF
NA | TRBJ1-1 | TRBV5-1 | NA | TGCGCCAGCAGCTCGGGGGCTGGGGTTAGCACTGAAGCTTTCTTT | CASSSGAGVSTEAFF
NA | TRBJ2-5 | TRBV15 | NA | TGTGCCACCAGCAGAGATCCGGACCGACAAGAGACCCAGTACTTC | CATSRDPDRQETQYF
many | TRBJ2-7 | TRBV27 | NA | TGTGCCAGCAGTTTTACGGGGGGCAGCTCCTACGAGCAGTACTTC | CASSFTGGSSYEQYF
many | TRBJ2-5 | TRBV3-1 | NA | TGTGCCAGCAGCGCCAGGGGGGGTTATCAAGAGACCCAGTACTTC | CASSARGGYQETQYF
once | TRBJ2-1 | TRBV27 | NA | TGTGCCAGCAGTTTATTTGATAGCTCCTACAATGAGCAGTTCTTC | CASSLFDSSYNEQFF
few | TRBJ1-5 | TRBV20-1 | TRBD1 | TGCAGTGCTAGTCCCCTCTTCGACAGGGTGGACAATCAGCCCCAGCATTTT | CSASPLFDRVDNQPQHF
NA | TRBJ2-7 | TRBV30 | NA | TGTGCCTGGAGTCGGACAGGCTTGGGGGGCGAGCAGTACTTC | CAWSRTGLGGEQYF
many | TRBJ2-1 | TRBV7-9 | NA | TGTGCCAGCAGCCCACAGACCGGGATCAACCCCTACAATGAGCAGTTCTTC | CASSPQTGINPYNEQFF
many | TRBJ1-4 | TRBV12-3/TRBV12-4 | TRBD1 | TGTGCCAGCAGTTACGGACAGGGGGCTGGTGAAAAACTGTTTTTT | CASSYGQGAGEKLFF
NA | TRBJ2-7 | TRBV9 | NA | TGTGCCAGCAGCGTAGTTCCGGGAGTCGTGGACGAGCAGTACTTC | CASSVVPGVVDEQYF
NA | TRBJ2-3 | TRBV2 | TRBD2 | TGTGCCAGCAGTTTTCAGAGGACTAGCGGGCGGGAGGGCACAGATACGCAGTATTTT | CASSFQRTSGREGTDTQYF
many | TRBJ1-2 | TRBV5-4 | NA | TGTGCCAGCAGCTTCCATCCGGATGGCTACACCTTC | CASSFHPDGYTF
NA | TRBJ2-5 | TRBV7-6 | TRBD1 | TGTGCCAGCAGCCTGGGACAGGGCATGACTGAGACCCAGTACTTC | CASSLGQGMTETQYF
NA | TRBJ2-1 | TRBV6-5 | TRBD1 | TGTGCCAGCAGTAACGGGGACAGCTCCTACAATGAGCAGTTCTTC | CASSNGDSSYNEQFF
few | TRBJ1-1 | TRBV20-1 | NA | TGCAGTGCTAGTGTGGGGGGATTGATGAACACTGAAGCTTTCTTT | CSASVGGLMNTEAFF
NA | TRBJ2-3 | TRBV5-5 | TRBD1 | TGTGCCAGCAGCAGATGGGGACAGGGGGGGTCCACAGATACGCAGTATTTT | CASSRWGQGGSTDTQYF
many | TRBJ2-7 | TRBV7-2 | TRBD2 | TGTGCCAGCAGCCCAATTCTAGCGGGAGTTAGAGGCGAGCAGTACTTC | CASSPILAGVRGEQYF
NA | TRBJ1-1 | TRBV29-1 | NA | TGCAGCGTCAAGGACCCACGGAACACTGAAGCTTTCTTT | CSVKDPRNTEAFF
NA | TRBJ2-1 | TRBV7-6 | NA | TGTGCCAGCAGCCGATTGACAGTTCAGGATGAGCAGTTCTTC | CASSRLTVQDEQFF
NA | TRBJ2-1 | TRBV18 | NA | TGTGCCAGCTCACCGGGACACGTGGACAATGAGCAGTTCTTC | CASSPGHVDNEQFF
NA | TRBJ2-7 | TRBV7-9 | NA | TGTGCCAGCAGCTTAAGCCCGGCGAGCTCCTACGAGCAGTACTTC | CASSLSPASSYEQYF
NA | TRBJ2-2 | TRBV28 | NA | TGTGCCAGCAGTTCCGGGGGGCGAATGGCCGGGGAGCTGTTTTTT | CASSSGGRMAGELFF
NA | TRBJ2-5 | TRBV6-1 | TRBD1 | TGTGCCAGCAGCGCGACCGGGACAGGGGTCCAGACCCAGTACTTC | CASSATGTGVQTQYF
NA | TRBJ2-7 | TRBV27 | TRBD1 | TGTGCCAGCAGTGCGGACAGGGCATCCTACGAGCAGTACTTC | CASSADRASYEQYF
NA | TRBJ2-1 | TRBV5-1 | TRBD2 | TGCGCCAGCAGCCCCCCTATAGCTAGCGGGGCTAGACACAATGAGCAGTTCTTC | CASSPPIASGARHNEQFF
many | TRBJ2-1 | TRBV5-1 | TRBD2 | TGCGCCAGCAGCTTACCAGCGGGAGTCAATGAGCAGTTCTTC | CASSLPAGVNEQFF
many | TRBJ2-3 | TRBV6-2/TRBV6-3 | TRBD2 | TGTGCCAGCAGACCACTAGCGGGTGGCGATACGCAGTATTTT | CASRPLAGGDTQYF
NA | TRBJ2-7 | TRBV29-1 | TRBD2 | TGCAGCGTTGAAACCAGCGGGGGACGCACCTACGAGCAGTACTTC | CSVETSGGRTYEQYF
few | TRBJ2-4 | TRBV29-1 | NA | TGCAGCGTTGTTCAGGGGAAGGGAAACATTCAGTACTTC | CSVVQGKGNIQYF
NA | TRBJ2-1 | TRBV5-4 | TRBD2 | TGTGCCAGCAGCTTGAATTCGGCGGGAGGGCATGAGCAGTTCTTC | CASSLNSAGGHEQFF
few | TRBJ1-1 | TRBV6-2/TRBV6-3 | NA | TGTGCCAGCAGTTACTCGTTTGGAGGGGGGATGAACACTGAAGCTTTCTTT | CASSYSFGGGMNTEAFF
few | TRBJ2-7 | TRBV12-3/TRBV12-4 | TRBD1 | TGTGCCAGCTCCTTGTTCCGGGACAGGACCTACGAGCAGTACTTC | CASSLFRDRTYEQYF
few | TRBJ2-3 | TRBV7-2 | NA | TGTGCCAGCAGCTTCTGGAGGACTCACACAGATACGCAGTATTTT | CASSFWRTHTDTQYF
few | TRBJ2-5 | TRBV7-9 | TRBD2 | TGTGCCAGCAGCTATAGCGGGACGTATCAAGAGACCCAGTACTTC | CASSYSGTYQETQYF
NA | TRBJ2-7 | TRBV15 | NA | TGTGCCACCAGCAGAGATTCGACTTACGAGCAGTACTTC | CATSRDSTYEQYF
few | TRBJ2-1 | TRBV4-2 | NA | TGTGCCAGCAGCCAAGACAGGGTCACCTACAATGAGCAGTTCTTC | CASSQDRVTYNEQFF
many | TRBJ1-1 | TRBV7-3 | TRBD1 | TGTGCCAGCAGCCCCATACAGGGGGTGAACACTGAAGCTTTCTTT | CASSPIQGVNTEAFF
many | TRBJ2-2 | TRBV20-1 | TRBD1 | TGCAGTGCTAGTGGTGACAGGGGTACCGGGGAGCTGTTTTTT | CSASGDRGTGELFF
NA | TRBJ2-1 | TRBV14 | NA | TGTGCCAGCAGCCCTAGAGTTGGGTACAATGAGCAGTTCTTC | CASSPRVGYNEQFF
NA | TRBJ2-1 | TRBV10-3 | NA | TGTGCCATCACAGGGTCGTTCAATGAGCAGTTCTTC | CAITGSFNEQFF
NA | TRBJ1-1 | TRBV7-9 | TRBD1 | TGTGCCAGCAGCCCTGACAGGGGCGGTACTGAAGCTTTCTTT | CASSPDRGGTEAFF
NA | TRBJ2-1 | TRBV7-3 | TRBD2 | TGTGCCAGCAGGCCGGGGACTAGCGGGAGAGAGGAGCAGTTCTTC | CASRPGTSGREEQFF
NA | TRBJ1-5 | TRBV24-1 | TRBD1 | TGTGCCACCAGTGATTTTTCTTACAGGGGGCGCGCGAATCAGCCCCAGCATTTT | CATSDFSYRGRANQPQHF
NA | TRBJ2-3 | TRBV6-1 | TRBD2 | TGTGCCAGCGCCTACGGGACTAGCCCCACAGATACGCAGTATTTT | CASAYGTSPTDTQYF
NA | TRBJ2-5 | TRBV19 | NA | TGTGCCAGTAGGCCGGACCAAACTCAAGAGACCCAGTACTTC | CASRPDQTQETQYF
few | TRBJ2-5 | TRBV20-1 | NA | TGCAGTGCTAGAATCCCAGGAGAGACCCAGTACTTC | CSARIPGETQYF
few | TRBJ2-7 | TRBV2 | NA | TGTGCCAGCAGTGAAATGCAGGCTGTAATCTACGAGCAGTACTTC | CASSEMQAVIYEQYF
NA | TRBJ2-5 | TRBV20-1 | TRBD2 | TGCAGTGCTACGTTGGCTAGCGGCCAAGAGACCCAGTACTTC | CSATLASGQETQYF
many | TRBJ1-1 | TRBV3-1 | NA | TGTGCCAGCAGCTCCATCACGAAGGCCCTCATCTTT | CASSSITKALIF
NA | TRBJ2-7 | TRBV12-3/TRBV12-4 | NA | TGTGCCAGCAGTTTTAGCCCACCCGAGCAGTACTTC | CASSFSPPEQYF
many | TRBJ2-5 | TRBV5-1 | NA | TGCGCCAGCAGCTTGGGCTACGACAGAGTAGAGACCCAGTACTTC | CASSLGYDRVETQYF
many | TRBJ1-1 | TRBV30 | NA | TGTGCCTCCTCTGCGCGCCCTCCGTCGAACACTGAAGCTTTCTTT | CASSARPPSNTEAFF
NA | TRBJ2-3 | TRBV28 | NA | TGTGCCAGCAGTTTATCGGGCTCGACGCAGTATTTT | CASSLSGSTQYF
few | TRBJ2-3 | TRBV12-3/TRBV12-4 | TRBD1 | TGTGCCAGCAGTTTAGCCTTAGGACAGGGTGAGGGGACAGATACGCAGTATTTT | CASSLALGQGEGTDTQYF